This TCR beta chain appears in the sequencing data of a study of identical twins (TCRdb year 2016). Describing the broader study: TCR alpha and beta repertoires from monozygotic twins, unrelated adults of various ages and cord blood were deep-sequenced to test whether fetal clonotypes persist. Replicate twin experiments were performed at different times using different library preparation protocols to rule out contamination. General study outcomes and caveats: In beta out-of-frame sequences, excess twin sharing was weaker, because having fewer shared sequences lowered the signal-to-noise ratio. Abundant cord blood beta clonotypes had fewer insertions, young adult naive repertoires showed a similar but weaker trend, and memory repertoires showed no such trend. Out-of-frame TCR alpha sequences shared between twins showed an excess of low generation-probability sequences compared with coincidental sharing between unrelated individuals. Recombination models systematically underestimated out-of-frame TCR alpha sharing in monozygotic twins but agreed with sharing between unrelated individuals. Conclusions relied on cross-sectional statistical analysis, since the same donors could not be followed over many years. Zero-insertion analyses could be partly confounded by invariant T cells such as MAIT and iNKT, though diverse VJ usage argued against such confounding for most clonotypes.

Libraries came from 5' RACE. These reads were obtained on an Illumina HiSeq 2000. Template switching added a universal primer binding site, and the final cDNA carried a unique molecular identifier that allowed TCR cDNA molecules to be counted accurately. Specific primers in the conserved constant-segment region were used to synthesize first-strand cDNA for the TCR alpha and beta chains. To control for contamination, every cDNA library carried two barcodes: a SMART-Mk sample barcode plus Illumina barcodes. TruSeq adapter sequences along with Illumina sample barcodes were introduced in two successive PCR steps. The TCR alpha and beta cDNA libraries were sequenced on the Illumina HiSeq platform using custom primers. From the authors' description of their analysis: Raw reads were processed with MiGEC to extract unique molecular identifiers, and MiXCR was used to determine CDR3 positions. For each individual, recombination models were inferred using an EM algorithm with the repgenHMM and IGoR tools. Shared clonotype analysis was performed with the tcR package in R, normalizing sharing by the product of cloneset sizes. Out-of-frame nonproductive sequences were analyzed to study raw recombination free of thymic and clonal selection effects. The public reads were reprocessed in TCRdb via fastp at Q25 and MiXCR, keeping in-frame beta chains. Rows are combined by CDR3 protein, so each entry shows the most common genes and DNA. In this record, the V and J calls reflect TCRdb's handling and not the investigators' own analysis. In this sample the table shows 750,000 to 950,000 distinct CDR3 sequences, around an eighth of which occur a single time. The ten biggest clones cover under 2% of the sample.

Details on this clonotype: Its antigen remains undetermined. No base-level quality is on record; no much larger clone is a single base apart.

Reading from cysteine to phenylalanine, the CDR3 counts 12 amino acids. Only the CDR3 region is kept as DNA, spanning 36 bases read in frame from base 1. The V and J ends are trimmed by 6 bases and 3 bases, leaving 9 bases between them. Every donor was a healthy Caucasian. Three pairs of female monozygotic twins, all aged roughly 18 to 29 years, were included in the twin cohort. The RNA used for TCR libraries was isolated from peripheral blood mononuclear cells. Another study also made use of these data, one on yellow fever vaccine responses in identical twins. Looking at the second paper: According to the authors, in identical twins the way T cells responded to vaccination appeared partly convergent and partly personalized. In the study, vaccine-responding T cell clones were precisely tracked in identical twins.

This receptor was taken from a young woman in good health. Recombination linked TRBV12-3 or TRBV12-4 to TRBJ2-7, and the D gene may be TRBD2, 5 bases matching. The sequenced sample was PBMCs. The DNA sequence follows: TGTGCCAGCAGCGGTAGCGACTACGAGCAGTACTTC. It translates to CASSGSDYEQYF.